This TCR beta chain comes out of a study of T-cell memory formation after mild COVID-19. A single record per CDR3 protein comes from TCRdb applying MiXCR to the 5' RACE reads. Of around 310,000 distinct CDR3 sequences listed, around 20% are singletons. This clonotype was observed at least ten times. The CDR3 covers 14 residues. The germline V and J ends were trimmed by 6 bases and 3 bases, with 12 bases remaining between them. Sequences were obtained from PBMCs or a T cell subset sorted from them (not recorded which). The V call is TRBV12-3 or TRBV12-4, the J call TRBJ1-5, with D uncertain. This receptor was obtained from a man in his late teens or twenties who had mild COVID-19 (a few samples of this study predate the infection). Cell type and time point are not known. The CDR3 region has the DNA TGTGCCAGCAGCACGTCACGGATCAATCAGCCCCAGCATTTT. This codes for CASSTSRINQPQHF.